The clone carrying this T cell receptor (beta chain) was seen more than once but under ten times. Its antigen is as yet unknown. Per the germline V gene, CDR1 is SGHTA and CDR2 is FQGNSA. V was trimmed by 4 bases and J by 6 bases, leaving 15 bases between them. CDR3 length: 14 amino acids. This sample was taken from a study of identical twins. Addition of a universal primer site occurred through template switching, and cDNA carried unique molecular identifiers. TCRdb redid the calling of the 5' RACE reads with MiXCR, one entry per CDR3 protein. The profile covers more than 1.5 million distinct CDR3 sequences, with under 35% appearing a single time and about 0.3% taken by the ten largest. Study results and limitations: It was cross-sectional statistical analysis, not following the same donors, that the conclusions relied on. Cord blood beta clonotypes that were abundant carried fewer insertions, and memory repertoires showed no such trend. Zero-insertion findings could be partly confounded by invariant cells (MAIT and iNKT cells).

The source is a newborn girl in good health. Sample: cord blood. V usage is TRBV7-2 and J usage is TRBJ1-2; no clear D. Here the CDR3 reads CASSSDPPGNGYTF. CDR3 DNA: TGTGCCAGCAGCTCAGATCCTCCGGGTAATGGCTACACCTTC.